This TCR beta chain was observed in a study of cytomegalovirus exposure and HLA in healthy donors. Vbeta (60) and Jbeta (13) primers were used in the PCR. Generated by immunoSEQ multiplex PCR, the TCRdb table keeps only in-frame clones and is missing some. The sample holds about 110,000 clones; around three quarters are singletons and the top ten take approximately 3.7%. J gave up 7 bases and V 6 bases, and 13 bases lay outside the gene matches. Germline CDR1 and CDR2: MNHNS and SASEGT. The CDR3 length is 15 residues. Study-wide results and limits: Altogether, 150 to 200 TCR beta chains were recorded as cytomegalovirus-associated. As a later analysis showed, a missense DCLRE1C variant was linked to trimming of TCR beta V- and J-genes. The classifier was said to identify cytomegalovirus status with high specificity and sensitivity.

As to this clone: Its antigen is unidentified.

The sample comprised PBMCs. The chain links TRBV6-1 to TRBJ1-2; 8 bases are shared with TRBD1. The source is a human donor in good health. The CDR3 DNA reads as TGTGCCAGCAGGCCAAAGGACAGGGTTTTGGGTGGCTACACCTTC. It encodes CASRPKDRVLGGYTF.